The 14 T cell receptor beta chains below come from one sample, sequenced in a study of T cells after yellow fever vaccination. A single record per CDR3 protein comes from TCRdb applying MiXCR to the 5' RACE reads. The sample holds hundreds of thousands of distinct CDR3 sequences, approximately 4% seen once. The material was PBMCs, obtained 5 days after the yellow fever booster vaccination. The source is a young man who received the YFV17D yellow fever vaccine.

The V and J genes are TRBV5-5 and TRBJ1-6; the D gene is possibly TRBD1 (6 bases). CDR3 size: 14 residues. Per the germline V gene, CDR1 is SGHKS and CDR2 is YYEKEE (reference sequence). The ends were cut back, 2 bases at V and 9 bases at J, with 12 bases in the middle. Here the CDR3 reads CASSFPDSFSPLHF. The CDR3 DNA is TGTGCCAGCAGCTTCCCGGACAGCTTTTCACCCCTCCACTTT.

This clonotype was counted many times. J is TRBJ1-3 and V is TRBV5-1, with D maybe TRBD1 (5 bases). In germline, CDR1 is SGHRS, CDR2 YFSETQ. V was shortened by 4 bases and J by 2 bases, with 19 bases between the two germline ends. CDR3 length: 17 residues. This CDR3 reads CASSRTDSPYTGNTIYF. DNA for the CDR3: TGCGCCAGCAGCCGAACCGACAGCCCCTACACTGGAAACACCATATATTTT.

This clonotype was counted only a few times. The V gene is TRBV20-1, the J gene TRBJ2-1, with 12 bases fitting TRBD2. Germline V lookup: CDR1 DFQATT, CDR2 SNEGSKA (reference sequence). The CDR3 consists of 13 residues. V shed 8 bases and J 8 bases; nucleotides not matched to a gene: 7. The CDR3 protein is CSTWTSGNDEQFF. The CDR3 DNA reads TGCAGTACTTGGACTAGCGGGAATGATGAGCAGTTCTTC.

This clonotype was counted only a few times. The DNA of the CDR3 is TGTGCCAGCAGTTTAGCTACGGAAATTATTGGAAACACCATATATTTT. This codes for CASSLATEIIGNTIYF. The chain joins TRBV12-3 or TRBV12-4 to TRBJ1-3; D not certain. The CDR3 is made up of 16 amino acids. The V end was cut by 0 bases, the J end by 3 bases, with 12 bases between.

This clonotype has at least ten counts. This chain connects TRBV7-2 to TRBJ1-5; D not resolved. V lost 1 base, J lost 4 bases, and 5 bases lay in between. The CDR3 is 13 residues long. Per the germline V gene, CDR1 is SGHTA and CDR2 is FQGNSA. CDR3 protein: CASSLGLNQPQHF. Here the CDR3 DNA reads TGTGCCAGCAGCTTAGGACTTAATCAGCCCCAGCATTTT.

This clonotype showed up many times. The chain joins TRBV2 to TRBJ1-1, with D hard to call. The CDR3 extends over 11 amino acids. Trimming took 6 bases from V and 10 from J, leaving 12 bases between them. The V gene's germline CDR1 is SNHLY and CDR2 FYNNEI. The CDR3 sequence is CASRESRRAFF. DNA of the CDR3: TGTGCCAGCAGGGAAAGTAGACGAGCTTTCTTT. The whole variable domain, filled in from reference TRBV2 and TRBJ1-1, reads EPEVTQTPSHQVTQMGQEVILRCVPISNHLYFYWYRQILGQKVEFLVSFYNNEISEKSEIFDDQFSVERPDGSNFTLKIRSTKLEDSAMYFCASRESRRAFFGQGTRLTVV.

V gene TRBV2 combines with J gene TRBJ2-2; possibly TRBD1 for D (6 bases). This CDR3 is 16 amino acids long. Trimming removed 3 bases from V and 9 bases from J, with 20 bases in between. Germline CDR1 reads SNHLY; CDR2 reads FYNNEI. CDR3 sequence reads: CASSDLPVQGNRELFF. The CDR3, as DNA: TGTGCCAGCAGTGACCTTCCGGTACAGGGAAATAGGGAGCTGTTTTTT.

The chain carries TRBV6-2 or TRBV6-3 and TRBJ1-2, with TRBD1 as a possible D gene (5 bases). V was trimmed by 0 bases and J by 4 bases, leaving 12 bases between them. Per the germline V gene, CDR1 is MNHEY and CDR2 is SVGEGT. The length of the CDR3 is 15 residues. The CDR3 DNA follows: TGTGCCAGCAGTTACTCGGCAGGGTCGAGCTATGGCTACACCTTC. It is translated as CASSYSAGSSYGYTF.

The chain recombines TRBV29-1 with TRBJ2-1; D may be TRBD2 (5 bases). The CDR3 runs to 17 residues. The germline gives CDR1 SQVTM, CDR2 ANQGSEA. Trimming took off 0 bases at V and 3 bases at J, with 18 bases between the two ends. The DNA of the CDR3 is TGCAGCGTTGAAGATCGGATCCGGACTCCGGACTACAATGAGCAGTTCTTC. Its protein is CSVEDRIRTPDYNEQFF.

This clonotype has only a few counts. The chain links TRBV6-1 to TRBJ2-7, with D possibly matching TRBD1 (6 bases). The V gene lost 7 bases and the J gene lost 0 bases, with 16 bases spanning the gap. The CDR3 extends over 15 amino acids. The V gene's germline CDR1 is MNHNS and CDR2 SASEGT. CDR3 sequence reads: CASIKPRDTSYEQYF. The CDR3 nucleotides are TGTGCCAGCATCAAACCCCGGGACACCTCCTACGAGCAGTACTTC.

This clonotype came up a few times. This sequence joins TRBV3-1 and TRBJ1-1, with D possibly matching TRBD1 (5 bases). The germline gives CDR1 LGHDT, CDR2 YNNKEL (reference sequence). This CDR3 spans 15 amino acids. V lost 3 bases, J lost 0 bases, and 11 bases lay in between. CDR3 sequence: CASSQGGKMNTEAFF. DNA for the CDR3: TGTGCCAGCAGCCAGGGGGGTAAGATGAACACTGAAGCTTTCTTT. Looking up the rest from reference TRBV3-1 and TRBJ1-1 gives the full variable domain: DTAVSQTPKYLVTQMGNDKSIKCEQNLGHDTMYWYKQDSKKFLKIMFSYNNKELIINETVPNRFSPKSPDKAHLNLHINSLELGDSAVYFCASSQGGKMNTEAFFGQGTRLTVV.

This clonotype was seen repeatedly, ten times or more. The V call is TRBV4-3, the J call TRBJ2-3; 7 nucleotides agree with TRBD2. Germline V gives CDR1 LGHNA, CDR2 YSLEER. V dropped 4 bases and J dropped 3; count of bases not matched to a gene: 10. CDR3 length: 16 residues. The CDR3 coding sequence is TGCGCCAGCAGCCGGAGCGCTCGGGGGGAGACAGATACGCAGTATTTT. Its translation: CASSRSARGETDTQYF.

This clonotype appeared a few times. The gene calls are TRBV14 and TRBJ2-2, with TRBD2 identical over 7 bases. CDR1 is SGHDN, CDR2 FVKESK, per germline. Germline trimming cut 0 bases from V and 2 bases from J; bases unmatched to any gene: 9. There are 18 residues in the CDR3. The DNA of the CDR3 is TGTGCCAGCAGCCAAGAAAATAGCGGGCCCGATAACACCGGGGAGCTGTTTTTT. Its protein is CASSQENSGPDNTGELFF.

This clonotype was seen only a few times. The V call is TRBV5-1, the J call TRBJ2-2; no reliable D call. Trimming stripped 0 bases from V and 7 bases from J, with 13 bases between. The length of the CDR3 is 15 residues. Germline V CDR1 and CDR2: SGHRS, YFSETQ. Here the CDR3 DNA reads TGCGCCAGCAGCTTGGGAACGCCGGAGAGCGGGGAGCTGTTTTTT. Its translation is CASSLGTPESGELFF.